The 24 T cell receptor beta chains in this list originate from one sample, sequenced in a study of blood T cell repertoires in COVID-19. Profiled with immunoSEQ multiplex PCR; TCRdb holds only in-frame clones, not every one. The repertoire holds about 250,000 clones, with around 84% as singletons. The material sequenced was PBMCs or T cells enriched from blood (not recorded which). The receptors derive from a man aged 35-49 years who had recovered from COVID-19.

This chain links TRBV5-1 with TRBJ1-1, with 7 bases that match TRBD1. Per germline, CDR1 SGHRS and CDR2 YFSETQ. Trimming removed 2 bases from V and 2 bases from J; junction bases left unmatched: 6. The CDR3 is 15 residues long. The CDR3 is CASSLPPGGNTEAFF. In nucleotides, the CDR3 is TGCGCCAGCAGCTTACCGCCAGGGGGTAACACTGAAGCTTTCTTT.

The chain uses TRBV3-1 (or the pseudogene TRBV3-2) and TRBJ2-7; D unclear. Germline lookup yields CDR1 LGHDT and CDR2 YNNKEL (reference sequence). Between the trimmed V and J ends, which lost 0 bases and 2 bases, there was a span of 5 bases. CDR3 size: 13 residues. The CDR3 bases are TGTGCCAGCAGCCAAGACGGTGCCTACGAGCAGTACTTC. It translates to CASSQDGAYEQYF.

This chain connects TRBV2 to TRBJ1-1, with 10 bases matching TRBD1. Trimming at V came to 6 bases and at J to 4 bases, leaving 8 bases not matched to a gene. This CDR3 has 15 residues. Germline values: CDR1 SNHLY, CDR2 FYNNEI. CDR3 DNA sequence: TGTGCCAGCAGAACGACAGGGGGCAGGGCCACTGAAGCTTTCTTT. Amino acids: CASRTTGGRATEAFF.

This clone showed up just a few times. CDR3 coding DNA: TGTGCCATCAGTGATATGGCAGTCTATGGCTACACCTTC. Its protein is CAISDMAVYGYTF. The chain employs TRBV10-3 and TRBJ1-2; D gene uncertain. Germline loops: CDR1 ENHRY, CDR2 SYGVKD. V lost 3 bases and J lost 4, with 9 bases in between. The CDR3 sequence is 13 residues long.

The chain joins TRBV7-2 to TRBJ2-5; 9 nucleotides agree with TRBD2. This CDR3 region has 16 residues. The V and J ends lost 2 bases and 5 bases, in that order; junction bases with no gene match: 9. Germline lookup yields CDR1 SGHTA and CDR2 FQGNSA. The chain's CDR3 is CASSLYASGGRETQYF. CDR3 sequence (DNA): TGTGCCAGCAGCTTATACGCCAGCGGGGGGCGGGAGACCCAGTACTTC.

The rearrangement joins TRBV3-1 (or the pseudogene TRBV3-2) to TRBJ2-7; D gene unclear. Between the trimmed V and J ends, which lost 4 bases and 9 bases, there was a span of 13 bases. CDR1 LGHDT and CDR2 YNNKEL come from the germline V gene (reference sequence). The CDR3 has 12 amino acids. The CDR3 here is CASSRSRERQYF. The CDR3 DNA follows: TGTGCCAGCAGCCGGTCCCGTGAGCGGCAGTACTTC.

V gene TRBV7-9 combines with J gene TRBJ1-2; weak D call: TRBD1 (6 bases). The germline V and J ends were trimmed by 7 bases and 8 bases, with 23 bases remaining between them. The CDR3 is 15 amino acids. CDR1 is SEHNR and CDR2 is FQNEAQ in the germline V gene (reference sequence). CDR3 sequence: CASTLSWDTITGYTF. In DNA form, the CDR3 reads TGTGCCAGCACCCTCAGTTGGGACACTATAACCGGCTACACCTTC. The full variable domain, in which reference TRBV7-9 and TRBJ1-2 provide the parts outside the CDR3, is DTGVSQNPRHKITKRGQNVTFRCDPISEHNRLYWYRQTLGQGPEFLTYFQNEAQLEKSRLLSDRFSAERPKGSFSTLEIQRTEQGDSAMYLCASTLSWDTITGYTFGSGTRLTVV.

The chain carries TRBV7-9 and TRBJ1-5; no clear D. The CDR3 totals 12 residues. Trimming pared 3 bases from V and 7 bases from J, leaving 7 bases between. The germline V gene has CDR1 SEHNR and CDR2 FQNEAQ (reference sequence). The CDR3 protein is CASSLREQPQHF. In DNA, the CDR3 is TGTGCCAGCAGCTTGCGGGAGCAGCCCCAGCATTTT.

The chain couples TRBV27 to TRBJ2-3; 7 nucleotides line up with TRBD2. This CDR3 contains 15 residues. Germline trimming cut 0 bases from V and 4 bases from J; bases unmatched to any gene: 4. Germline-derived CDR1 and CDR2 are MNHEY and SMNVEV (reference sequence). The CDR3 here is CASSLSREIPDTQYF. CDR3 sequence (DNA): TGTGCCAGCAGTTTATCGCGGGAGATCCCAGATACGCAGTATTTT.

This chain joins TRBV1 and TRBJ1-1. TRBV1 counts as a pseudogene. This CDR3 comprises 16 residues. CDR3 bases: TGCACCAGCCCCAGCCAGAGGATCCCTTTAAACACTGAAGCTTTCTTT. Protein: CTSPSQRIPLNTEAFF.

The rearrangement joins TRBV18 to TRBJ1-1; D may be TRBD1 (5 bases). The CDR3 totals 16 residues. V lost 3 bases and J 0 bases, leaving 14 bases between the germline ends. Germline values: CDR1 KGHSH, CDR2 LQKENI. Here the CDR3 DNA reads TGTGCCAGCTCACCGCAGGAGGGACGGATGAACACTGAAGCTTTCTTT. This translates into CASSPQEGRMNTEAFF.

This clone has only one observation. This chain connects TRBV30 to TRBJ1-2, with D possibly matching TRBD1 (6 bases). Germline V gene sequence: CDR1 GTSNPN, CDR2 SVGIG (reference sequence). The CDR3 has 18 residues. The V and J ends lost 5 bases and 6 bases respectively, with 31 bases between them. Here the CDR3 reads CAWVLGGAPTGNRDGYTF. The CDR3 DNA reads TGTGCCTGGGTCTTAGGGGGGGCACCTACAGGGAACAGGGATGGCTACACCTTC. The whole variable domain, remainder taken from reference TRBV30 and TRBJ1-2, is SQTIHQWPATLVQPVGSPLSLECTVEGTSNPNLYWYRQAAGRGLQLLFYSVGIGQISSEVPQNLSASRPQDRQFILSSKKLLLSDSGFYLCAWVLGGAPTGNRDGYTFGSGTRLTVV.

The V gene is TRBV4-3, the J gene TRBJ2-3; 8 bases line up with TRBD2. Germline V lookup: CDR1 LGHNA, CDR2 YSLEER. V was pared by 2 bases and J by 2 bases, with 9 bases of the junction left unmatched. The CDR3 consists of 17 residues. DNA of the CDR3: TGCGCCAGCAGCCAAACCTATAGCGGGACCCACACAGATACGCAGTATTTT. Encoded protein: CASSQTYSGTHTDTQYF.

The chain employs TRBV19 and TRBJ2-4, with D possibly matching TRBD2 (6 bases). Trimming took off 10 bases at V and 3 bases at J, with 16 bases between the two ends. The CDR3 runs 14 residues. The V gene's germline CDR1 is LNHDA and CDR2 SQIVND (reference sequence). The CDR3, as DNA: TGTGCCACCTTTGGCGGGGTAGACAAAAACATTCAGTACTTC. It yields the protein CATFGGVDKNIQYF.

The count of this clone is one. V is TRBV3-1 (or the pseudogene TRBV3-2) and J is TRBJ1-3; 10 nucleotides match TRBD1. The V and J ends lost 5 bases and 0 bases, in that order; junction bases with no gene match: 7. Germline CDR1 and CDR2: LGHDT and YNNKEL (reference sequence). This CDR3 region has 17 residues. The CDR3 nucleotides read TGTGCCAGCAGCTGGACAGGGGGGCTCCTCTCTGGAAACACCATATATTTT. Translated: CASSWTGGLLSGNTIYF.

This clone was counted a few times. The rearrangement uses TRBV2 and TRBJ1-6, with D perhaps TRBD1 (5 bases). V was shortened by 2 bases and J by 8 bases, with 10 bases between the two germline ends. The CDR3 runs to 14 residues. In germline, CDR1 is SNHLY, CDR2 FYNNEI. CDR3 amino acids: CASSENRMDSPLHF. The CDR3 coding sequence is TGTGCCAGCAGTGAAAACAGGATGGATTCACCCCTCCACTTT. Full variable domain (missing parts from reference TRBV2 and TRBJ1-6): EPEVTQTPSHQVTQMGQEVILRCVPISNHLYFYWYRQILGQKVEFLVSFYNNEISEKSEIFDDQFSVERPDGSNFTLKIRSTKLEDSAMYFCASSENRMDSPLHFGNGTRLTVT.

This sequence joins TRBV7-2 and TRBJ2-3; TRBD2 aligns across 11 bases. The CDR3 extends over 15 amino acids. J lost 8 bases, V lost 0 bases, and 4 bases had no gene match. Germline CDR1 SGHTA, CDR2 FQGNSA. CDR3 sequence reads: CASSLASGGATTQYF. In nucleotides, the CDR3 is TGTGCCAGCAGCTTAGCTAGCGGGGGGGCCACTACGCAGTATTTT.

V is TRBV29-1 and J is TRBJ1-2; D perhaps matches TRBD1 (5 bases). CDR3 length: 13 amino acids. With 1 base removed from V and 1 base from J, the gap between germline ends came to 7 bases. CDR1 is SQVTM, CDR2 ANQGSEA, per germline. CDR3 protein: CSVEVGGNYGYTF. CDR3 nucleotide sequence: TGCAGCGTTGAAGTGGGGGGTAACTATGGCTACACCTTC. The complete variable domain, with remaining parts taken from reference TRBV29-1 and TRBJ1-2, reads SAVISQKPSRDICQRGTSLTIQCQVDSQVTMMFWYRQQPGQSLTLIATANQGSEATYESGFVIDKFPISRPNLTFSTLTVSNMSPEDSSIYLCSVEVGGNYGYTFGSGTRLTVV.

V and J are TRBV7-9 and TRBJ2-3; tentative D call: TRBD1 (7 bases). V was trimmed by 6 bases and J by 1 base, leaving 20 bases between them. The length of the CDR3 is 17 residues. CDR1 and CDR2 (germline): SEHNR, FQNEAQ (reference sequence). CDR3 loop: CASRSLRGVVGTDTQYF. The DNA of the CDR3 is TGTGCCAGCAGATCTCTCAGGGGGGTGGTGGGCACAGATACGCAGTATTTT.

This clone was counted a few times. The V call is TRBV2, the J call TRBJ1-6, with TRBD1 identical over 8 bases. Per the germline V gene, CDR1 is SNHLY and CDR2 is FYNNEI. V was clipped by 5 bases and J by 8 bases; unmatched bases: 5. The CDR3 totals 14 residues. For the CDR3, the DNA is TGTGCCAGCAGTCGACAGGGGCGGGATTCACCCCTCCACTTT. The encoded protein is CASSRQGRDSPLHF.

This clone was observed a few times. This chain connects TRBV14 to TRBJ1-6, with D maybe TRBD1 (5 bases). Germline-derived CDR1 and CDR2 are SGHDN and FVKESK. This CDR3 comprises 18 residues. V was clipped by 1 base and J by 10 bases, with 23 bases between them. Here the CDR3 reads CASSQGGLWQGTWSPLHF. The CDR3 nucleotides are TGTGCCAGCAGCCAAGGGGGATTATGGCAGGGAACGTGGTCACCCCTCCACTTT.

The rearrangement uses TRBV9 and TRBJ2-5; TRBD2 matches 9 bases. With V trimmed by 0 bases and J by 2 bases, 5 bases remained unmatched. This CDR3 contains 16 residues. The germline gives CDR1 SGDLS, CDR2 YYNGEE. The CDR3 bases are TGTGCCAGCAGCGTAGTGGCGGGAGGGTCTCAAGAGACCCAGTACTTC. It is translated as CASSVVAGGSQETQYF.

This clone was detected once. The chain has TRBV7-6 and TRBJ1-3, with D perhaps TRBD1 (6 bases). This CDR3 contains 15 residues. The V end was cut by 5 bases, the J end by 0 bases, with 11 bases between. Germline V gene data show CDR1 as SGHVS and CDR2 as FNYEAQ. The CDR3 sequence is CASSLVRGSGNTIYF. CDR3 in DNA: TGTGCCAGCAGCCTGGTCAGGGGCTCTGGAAACACCATATATTTT.

The rearrangement joins TRBV27 to TRBJ2-5, with a possible D match to TRBD1 (6 bases). Germline V CDR1 and CDR2: MNHEY, SMNVEV (reference sequence). The V end was cut by 6 bases, the J end by 0 bases, with 8 bases between. The CDR3 length is 13 residues. The CDR3 DNA reads TGTGCCAGCAGCAACAGGGACCAAGAGACCCAGTACTTC. This translates into CASSNRDQETQYF.